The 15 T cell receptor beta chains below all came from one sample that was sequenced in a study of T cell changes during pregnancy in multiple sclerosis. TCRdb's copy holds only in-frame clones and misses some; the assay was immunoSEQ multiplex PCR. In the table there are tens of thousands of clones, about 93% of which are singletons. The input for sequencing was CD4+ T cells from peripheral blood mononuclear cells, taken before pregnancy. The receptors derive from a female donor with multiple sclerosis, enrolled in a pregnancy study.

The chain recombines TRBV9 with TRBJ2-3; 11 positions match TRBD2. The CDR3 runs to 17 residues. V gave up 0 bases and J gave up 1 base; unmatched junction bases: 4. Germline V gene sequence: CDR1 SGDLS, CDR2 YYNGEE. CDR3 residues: CASSVATSGAGTDTQYF. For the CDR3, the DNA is TGTGCCAGCAGCGTAGCGACTAGCGGGGCCGGCACAGATACGCAGTATTTT. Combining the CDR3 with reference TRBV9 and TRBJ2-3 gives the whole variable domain DSGVTQTPKHLITATGQRVTLRCSPRSGDLSVYWYQQSLDQGLQFLIQYYNGEERAKGNILERFSAQQFPDLHSELNLSSLELGDSALYFCASSVATSGAGTDTQYFGPGTRLTVL.

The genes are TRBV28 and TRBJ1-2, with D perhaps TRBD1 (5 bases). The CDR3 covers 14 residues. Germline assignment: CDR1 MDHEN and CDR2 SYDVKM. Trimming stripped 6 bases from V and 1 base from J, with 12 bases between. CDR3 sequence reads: CASRRTGDNYGYTF. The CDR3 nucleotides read TGTGCCAGCAGACGGACGGGGGATAACTATGGCTACACCTTC.

The CDR3 here is CASSELQSSGANVLTF. The DNA of the CDR3 is TGTGCCAGCAGCGAGCTACAGAGCTCTGGGGCCAACGTCCTGACTTTC. The chain joins TRBV9 to TRBJ2-6; D is uncertain. Per the germline V gene, CDR1 is SGDLS and CDR2 is YYNGEE. The V and J ends lost 3 bases and 0 bases respectively, with 10 bases between them. The CDR3 consists of 16 residues. Together with reference TRBV9 and TRBJ2-6, the CDR3 gives the full variable domain: DSGVTQTPKHLITATGQRVTLRCSPRSGDLSVYWYQQSLDQGLQFLIQYYNGEERAKGNILERFSAQQFPDLHSELNLSSLELGDSALYFCASSELQSSGANVLTFGAGSRLTVL.

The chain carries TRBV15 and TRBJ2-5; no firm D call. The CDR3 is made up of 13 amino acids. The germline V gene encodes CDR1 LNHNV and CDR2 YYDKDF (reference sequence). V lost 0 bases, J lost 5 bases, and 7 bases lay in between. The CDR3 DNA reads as TGTGCCACCAGCAGAGATCCCCGGGAGACCCAGTACTTC. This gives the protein CATSRDPRETQYF.

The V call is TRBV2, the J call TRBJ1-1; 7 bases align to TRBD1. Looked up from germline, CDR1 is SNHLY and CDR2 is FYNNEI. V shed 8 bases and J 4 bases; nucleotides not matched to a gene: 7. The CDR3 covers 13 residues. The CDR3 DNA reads TGTGCCAGCGGAACAGACAGGGCCACTGAAGCTTTCTTT. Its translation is CASGTDRATEAFF.

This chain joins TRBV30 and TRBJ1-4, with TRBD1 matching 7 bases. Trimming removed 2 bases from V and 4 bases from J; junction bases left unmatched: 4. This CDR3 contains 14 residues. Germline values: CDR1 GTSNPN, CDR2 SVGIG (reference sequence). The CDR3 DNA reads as TGTGCCTGGAGTCGACAGGGACTTAATGAAAAACTGTTTTTT. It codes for CAWSRQGLNEKLFF.

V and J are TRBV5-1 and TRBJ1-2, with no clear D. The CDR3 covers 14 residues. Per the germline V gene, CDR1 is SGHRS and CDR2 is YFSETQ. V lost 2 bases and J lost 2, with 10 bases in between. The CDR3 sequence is CASSFAGSNYGYTF. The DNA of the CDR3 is TGCGCCAGCAGCTTTGCGGGCAGCAACTATGGCTACACCTTC.

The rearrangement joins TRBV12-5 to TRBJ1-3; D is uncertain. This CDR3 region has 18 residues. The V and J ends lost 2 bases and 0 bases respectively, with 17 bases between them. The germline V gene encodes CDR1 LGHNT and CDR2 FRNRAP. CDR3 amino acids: CASGLFLLSTTSGNTIYF. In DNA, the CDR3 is TGTGCTAGTGGTTTGTTTCTTTTATCTACTACCTCTGGAAACACCATATATTTT.

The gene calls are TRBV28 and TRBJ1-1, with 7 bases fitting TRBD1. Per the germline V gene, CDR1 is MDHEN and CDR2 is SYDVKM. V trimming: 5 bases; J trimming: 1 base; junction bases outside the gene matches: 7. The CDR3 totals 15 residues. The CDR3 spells CASSTGQSWNTEAFF. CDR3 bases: TGTGCCAGCAGTACGGGACAGTCGTGGAACACTGAAGCTTTCTTT.

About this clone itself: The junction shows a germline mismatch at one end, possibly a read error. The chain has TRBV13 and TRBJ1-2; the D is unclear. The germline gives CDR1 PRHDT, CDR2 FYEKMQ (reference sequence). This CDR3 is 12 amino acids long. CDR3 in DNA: TGCCCTCATAGAGGCACTAACTATGGCTACACCTTC. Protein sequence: CPHRGTNYGYTF.

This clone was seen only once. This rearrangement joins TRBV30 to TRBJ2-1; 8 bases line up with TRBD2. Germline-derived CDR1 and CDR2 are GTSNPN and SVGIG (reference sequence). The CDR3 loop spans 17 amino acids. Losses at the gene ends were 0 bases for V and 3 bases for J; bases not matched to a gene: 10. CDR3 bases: TGTGCCTGGAGTGTCTTAGGTAGCGGGGTTTTCTACAATGAGCAGTTCTTC. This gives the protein CAWSVLGSGVFYNEQFF.

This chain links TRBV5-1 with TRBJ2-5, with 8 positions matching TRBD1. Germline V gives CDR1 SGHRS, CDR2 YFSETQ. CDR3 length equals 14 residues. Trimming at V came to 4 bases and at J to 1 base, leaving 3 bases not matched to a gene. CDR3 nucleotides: TGCGCCAGCAGCCCAGGGACAGGCCAAGAGACCCAGTACTTC. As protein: CASSPGTGQETQYF.

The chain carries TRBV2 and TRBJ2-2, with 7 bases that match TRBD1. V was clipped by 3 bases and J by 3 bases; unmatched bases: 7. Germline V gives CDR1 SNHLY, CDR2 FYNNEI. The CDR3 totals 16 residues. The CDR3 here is CASSDRGRGYTGELFF. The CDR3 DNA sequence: TGTGCCAGCAGTGATAGGGGCAGGGGGTACACCGGGGAGCTGTTTTTT.

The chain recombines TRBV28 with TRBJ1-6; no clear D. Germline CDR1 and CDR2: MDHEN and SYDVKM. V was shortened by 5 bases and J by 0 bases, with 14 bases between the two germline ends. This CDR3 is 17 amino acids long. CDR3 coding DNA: TGTGCCAGCAGTCCCCCCCCGCGTAGCTCCTATAATTCACCCCTCCACTTT. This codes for CASSPPPRSSYNSPLHF.

CDR3 nucleotide sequence: TGTGCCAGCAGCCTCTCTGGAAACACCATATATTTT. It codes for CASSLSGNTIYF. The rearrangement joins TRBV9 to TRBJ1-3; no clear D gene. V was pared by 4 bases and J by 0 bases, with 2 bases between. Germline lookup yields CDR1 SGDLS and CDR2 YYNGEE. This CDR3 is built from 12 residues. The complete variable domain, with remaining parts taken from reference TRBV9 and TRBJ1-3, reads DSGVTQTPKHLITATGQRVTLRCSPRSGDLSVYWYQQSLDQGLQFLIQYYNGEERAKGNILERFSAQQFPDLHSELNLSSLELGDSALYFCASSLSGNTIYFGEGSWLTVV.